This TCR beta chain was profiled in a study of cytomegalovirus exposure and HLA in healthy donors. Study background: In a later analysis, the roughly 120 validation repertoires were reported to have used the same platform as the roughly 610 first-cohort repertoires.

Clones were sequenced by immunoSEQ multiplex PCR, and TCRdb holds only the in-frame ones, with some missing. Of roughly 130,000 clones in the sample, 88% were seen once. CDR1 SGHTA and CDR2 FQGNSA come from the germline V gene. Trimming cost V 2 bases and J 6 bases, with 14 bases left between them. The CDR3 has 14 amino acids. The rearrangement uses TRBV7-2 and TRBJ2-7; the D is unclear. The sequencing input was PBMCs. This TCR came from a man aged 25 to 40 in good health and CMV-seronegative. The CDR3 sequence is CASSLLSLPGEQYF. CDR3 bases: TGTGCCAGCAGCTTATTAAGTCTCCCGGGCGAGCAGTACTTC.